The source of this T cell receptor (beta chain) is a study of T cell responses to AZD1222 COVID-19 vaccine. Libraries were prepared by immunoSEQ multiplex PCR; TCRdb keeps only in-frame clonotypes and omits some of them. The data show some 98,000 clones, with less than 85% seen just once and approximately 15% held by the top ten. Overall study results and limits: Repertoire sampling was restricted to post-peak T cell response timepoints. Nearly half of spike-specific TCRs reportedly go after variant regions that carry no mutations. Only 5 or 6 people who got AZD1222 tested seropositive at baseline. The donors showed a predominance of white British ancestry and of females, with possible underestimation of clonal diversity.

As concerns this clone: Antigen: not known.

This CDR3 is 16 amino acids long. Germline CDR1 is MNHEY and CDR2 is SMNVEV (reference sequence). With 10 bases clipped from V and 12 bases from J, the junction kept 23 bases outside the gene matches. Material: peripheral blood, obtained 28 days after the second AZD1222 dose. This sequence originates from an adult who received the AZD1222 COVID-19 vaccine. The chain has TRBV27 and TRBJ2-2; 7 bases are a match to TRBD1. The CDR3 region has the DNA TGTGCCAAACGGGACCGGCGACAAGCTCCTAGGGGGCAGCTGTTTTTT. Encoded protein: CAKRDRRQAPRGQLFF.